This T cell receptor beta chain was captured by sequencing in a study of blood T cell repertoires in COVID-19. Turning to the study itself: Acute and convalescent COVID-19 specimens originated in the United States, Italy and Spain. PBMCs, B-cell-depleted T cells, or T cells were the source of the cDNA or gDNA that made up the material.

There are 16 residues in the CDR3. Germline lookup yields CDR1 SGHNT and CDR2 YYREEE (reference sequence). The trim removed 3 bases at V and 7 bases at J, leaving 8 bases unmatched. The authors' processing: The authors estimated nucleated cell counts from reference gene primer amplification. The method was immunoSEQ multiplex PCR; TCRdb's version includes in-frame clones alone and lacks a portion of them. V and J calls and clone size are copied from that table; D and trimming were computed from the DNA. The sample has approximately 45,000 clones; approximately 91% are singletons. This sequence originates from a human donor in a cohort sampled during active COVID-19. This chain links TRBV5-4 with TRBJ2-1; 12 bases line up with TRBD2. The sequencing sample was made of peripheral blood. The CDR3 sequence is CASSSFGLAGWNEQFF. The CDR3 DNA sequence: TGTGCCAGCAGCTCCTTTGGACTAGCGGGGTGGAATGAGCAGTTCTTC. The full variable domain, with the rest looked up from reference TRBV5-4 and TRBJ2-1, is ETGVTQSPTHLIKTRGQQVTLRCSSQSGHNTVSWYQQALGQGPQFIFQYYREEENGRGNFPPRFSGLQFPNYSSELNVNALELDDSALYLCASSSFGLAGWNEQFFGPGTRLTVL.